Listed below are T cell receptor beta chains from one sample, sequenced in a study of sequential checkpoint blockade in melanoma. Method: immunoSEQ multiplex PCR; TCRdb's copy keeps in-frame clones and lacks some. The data show under 25,000 clones, 75% to 85% seen once. The material was CD8+ T cells sorted from blood (inferred from file names), obtained from a patient given nivolumab and ipilimumab in sequence. The receptors shown here come from a human donor with melanoma. CDR3s include the opening cysteine and the closing phenylalanine or tryptophan. D genes are given only for firm matches. Clone size is shown for a subset of rows, as once, few, many or a class of expanded clone.

J gene,V gene,clone size,D gene,CDR3 DNA,CDR3 protein
TRBJ2-7,TRBV13,few,.,TGTGCCAGCAGCTTAGGCGACAGCAACTACGAGCAGTACTTC,CASSLGDSNYEQYF
TRBJ2-3,TRBV7-8,.,.,TGTGCCAGCAGCCCAAGCTTTTCTAGCACAGATACGCAGTATTTT,CASSPSFSSTDTQYF
TRBJ1-1,TRBV10-2,once,.,TGCGCCAGCAGTGAGTCGGCGGGGAACACTGAAGCTTTCTTT,CASSESAGNTEAFF
TRBJ1-1,TRBV7-8,.,TRBD1,TGTGCCAGCAGCCCCTGGACAGGGAGGAACACTGAAGCTTTCTTT,CASSPWTGRNTEAFF
TRBJ1-2,TRBV19,once,.,TGTGCCAGTAGTATGGGAGGAGACTATGGCTACACCTTC,CASSMGGDYGYTF
TRBJ1-1,TRBV6-5,.,TRBD1,TGTGCCAGCAGGACAGGGGGAACTGAAGCTTTCTTT,CASRTGGTEAFF
TRBJ1-1,TRBV7-9,.,TRBD1,TGTGCCAGCAGTGCAGGGGGGACGAACACTGAAGCTTTCTTT,CASSAGGTNTEAFF
TRBJ2-7,TRBV30,few,TRBD2,TGTGCCTGGAGTGTACCCTGGCGGGAGCCCTCCTACGAGCAGTACTTC,CAWSVPWREPSYEQYF
TRBJ1-1,TRBV2,.,TRBD1,TGTGCCAGGCGGGACAGGGTTTCTTTTTGGACTGAAGCTTTCTTT,CARRDRVSFWTEAFF
TRBJ1-2,TRBV29-1,few,.,TGCAGCGTTGTGGGGAGATTCGGCTACACCTTC,CSVVGRFGYTF
TRBJ2-7,TRBV5-4,.,TRBD1,TGTGCCAGCAGCCAAGATGTGGGGACAGGGGGCAACGAGCAGTACTTC,CASSQDVGTGGNEQYF
TRBJ2-1,TRBV7-8,medium-sized,TRBD2,TGTGCCAGCAGCCAACGGTGGGGCGGGGGTGTAAATGAGCAGTTCTTC,CASSQRWGGGVNEQFF
TRBJ2-7,TRBV6-5,.,TRBD1,TGTGCCAGCAGTTACACGCCGGGACAGCACTACGAGCAGTACTTC,CASSYTPGQHYEQYF
TRBJ1-5,TRBV7-6,few,TRBD1,TGTGCCAGCAGCCCGGGACAGGGGAAGCAGCCCCAGCATTTT,CASSPGQGKQPQHF
TRBJ1-2,TRBV29-1,.,TRBD1,TGCAGCGTTACAGGGGGCTCTTATGGCTACACCTTC,CSVTGGSYGYTF
TRBJ1-5,TRBV9,.,.,TGTGCCAGCCACCACGGGGTGAGCAATCAGCCCCAGCATTTT,CASHHGVSNQPQHF
TRBJ2-7,TRBV19,.,.,TGTGCCAGTAGTAAGACGAGTAGCCCGTCCTACGAGCAGTACTTC,CASSKTSSPSYEQYF
TRBJ2-7,TRBV19,few,.,TGTGCCAGTAGTATACAGGGTGAAGGATACGAGCAGTACTTC,CASSIQGEGYEQYF
TRBJ1-6,TRBV19,.,TRBD1,TGTGCCAGTAGTATAAGCGGACAGGGCTCCTCGGGATCACCCCTCCACTTT,CASSISGQGSSGSPLHF
TRBJ1-2,TRBV7-3,few,TRBD1,TGTGCCAGCAGCCCCGGGACAGACTATGGCTACACCTTC,CASSPGTDYGYTF
TRBJ2-7,TRBV6-1,.,.,TGTGCCAGTTACTCATTCGGCTCCTACGAGCAGTACTTC,CASYSFGSYEQYF
TRBJ2-7,TRBV5-4,.,.,TGTGCCAGCAGCTCAGGGGTAGCTGGACACGAGCAGTACTTC,CASSSGVAGHEQYF
TRBJ1-1,TRBV9,.,.,TGTGCCAGCAGCGTAGGGATGACTGAAAACACTGAAGCTTTCTTT,CASSVGMTENTEAFF
TRBJ1-1,TRBV7-8,.,.,TGTGCCAGCAGCTTAGCAGGGGGGGGGTGGACTGAAGCTTTCTTT,CASSLAGGGWTEAFF
TRBJ2-7,TRBV28,few,TRBD1,TGTGCCAGCGGGATCTACAGGGGGCAGAACGAGCAGTACTTC,CASGIYRGQNEQYF
TRBJ1-2,TRBV6-6,.,TRBD1,TGTGCCAGCAGTTACTCGGACAGGGAGAACTATGGCTACACCTTC,CASSYSDRENYGYTF
TRBJ1-5,TRBV7-8,.,TRBD1,TGTGCCAGCAGGTTCGGGAACAGGGGGTTGGGTCAGCCCCAGCATTTT,CASRFGNRGLGQPQHF
TRBJ2-1,TRBV30,.,.,TGTGCCTGGAGGGTAGCCCTCTACAATGAGCAGTTCTTC,CAWRVALYNEQFF